One and the same sample provided the 28 T cell receptor beta chains below, sequenced in a study of shared clonotypes between healthy human individuals. The data were produced by immunoSEQ multiplex PCR, yet TCRdb's version contains in-frame clones alone and is incomplete. The top ten clones hold more than 10% of a sample with roughly 500,000 clones, approximately 82% of them seen once. Sequencing was done on a sample of PBMCs. The source of these receptors is a woman in her thirties or forties in good health. Some clones in this sample may be carry-over from other donors' samples.

This sequence joins TRBV19 and TRBJ2-2, with D possibly matching TRBD1 (6 bases). With 4 bases removed from V and 7 bases from J, the gap between germline ends came to 10 bases. This CDR3 contains 13 residues. Germline CDR1 is LNHDA and CDR2 is SQIVND (reference sequence). The CDR3 loop reads CASSTQGHGELFF. The CDR3 DNA is TGTGCCAGTAGTACCCAGGGGCACGGGGAGCTGTTTTTT.

The chain recombines TRBV5-1 with TRBJ2-5; 7 bases align to TRBD1. Unmatched junction bases numbered 12, after V lost 5 bases and J lost 5 bases. This CDR3 has 15 amino acids. Germline CDR1 is SGHRS and CDR2 is YFSETQ. CDR3 nucleotide sequence: TGCGCCAGCAGTTTGAACCTACTACAGGGGGAGACCCAGTACTTC. Protein: CASSLNLLQGETQYF. The variable domain in full, with the rest retrieved from reference TRBV5-1 and TRBJ2-5, is KAGVTQTPRYLIKTRGQQVTLSCSPISGHRSVSWYQQTPGQGLQFLFEYFSETQRNKGNFPGRFSGRQFSNSRSEMNVSTLELGDSALYLCASSLNLLQGETQYFGPGTRLLVL.

The CDR3 region has the DNA TGTGCCAGCTCACCAGTTCCGGGCTCAGATACGCAGTATTTT. It encodes CASSPVPGSDTQYF. The V and J genes are TRBV18 and TRBJ2-3; D remains ambiguous. Per germline, CDR1 KGHSH and CDR2 LQKENI. The CDR3 totals 14 residues. V lost 2 bases and J 4 bases, leaving 10 bases between the germline ends.

This sequence joins TRBV27 and TRBJ2-2; 7 nucleotides match TRBD1. The CDR3 sequence is 16 residues long. CDR1 is MNHEY, CDR2 SMNVEV, per germline (reference sequence). V trimming: 3 bases; J trimming: 4 bases; junction bases outside the gene matches: 8. CDR3 sequence (DNA): TGTGCCAGCAGTTTTATGTACAGGGGTGGCACCGGGGAGCTGTTTTTT. This gives the protein CASSFMYRGGTGELFF.

The chain joins TRBV7-3 to TRBJ2-3; D not certain. CDR1 and CDR2 from the germline V gene are SGHTA and FQGTGA. The CDR3 covers 14 residues. V shed 5 bases and J shed 0 bases, with 9 bases lying between them. The CDR3 nucleotides are TGTGCCAGCAGCCCGGCGAGTAGCACAGATACGCAGTATTTT. Translated: CASSPASSTDTQYF.

In regard to this clone: A far larger clone is just one base off, so this is likely a read error. The limits of the CDR3 on the DNA are not certain, so only TCRdb's listed CDR3 is given. J is TRBJ2-6 and V is TRBV30; TRBD1, the table's D call, lacks a check against the DNA. The CDR3 length equals 16 residues, ends included. Germline V gene lookup returns CDR1 GTSNPN and CDR2 SVGIG (reference sequence). CDR3 loop: CAWSKLWGPGANVLAF.

There are many counts of this clone. This same CDR3 is encoded by further DNA sequences in the sample. This chain uses TRBV2 with TRBJ2-2, with D unresolved. Per germline, CDR1 SNHLY and CDR2 FYNNEI. V dropped 5 bases and J dropped 6 bases, with 16 bases sitting between them. The CDR3 has 15 residues. CDR3 nucleotide sequence: TGTGCCAGCAGTAATTTCCTTATAGTCTCCGGGGAGCTGTTTTTT. Its translation: CASSNFLIVSGELFF.

The chain links TRBV9 to TRBJ2-5, with a weak D call TRBD2 (6 bases). V was trimmed by 0 bases and J by 5 bases, leaving 14 bases between them. The CDR3 loop spans 15 amino acids. The V gene's germline CDR1 is SGDLS and CDR2 YYNGEE. In DNA form, the CDR3 reads TGTGCCAGCAGCGTAGGCGGAACGGGGAGGGAGACCCAGTACTTC. The encoded protein is CASSVGGTGRETQYF.

DNA of the CDR3: TGTGCCAGCAGCTCCCCTGCAGCTGAGGGCCCCGAGCAGTACTTC. Translating gives CASSSPAAEGPEQYF. The chain links TRBV28 to TRBJ2-7, with a weak D call TRBD2 (5 bases). The germline V and J ends were trimmed by 6 bases and 6 bases, with 21 bases remaining between them. This CDR3 spans 15 amino acids. The germline gives CDR1 MDHEN, CDR2 SYDVKM.

The chain uses TRBV18 and TRBJ2-7, with D hard to call. The CDR3 runs to 15 residues. Trimming cost V 3 bases and J 0 bases, with 12 bases left between them. Germline values: CDR1 KGHSH, CDR2 LQKENI. CDR3 region: CASSPDSNPSYEQYF. The CDR3 bases are TGTGCCAGCTCACCTGACTCGAACCCCTCCTACGAGCAGTACTTC. Full variable domain (rest looked up from reference TRBV18 and TRBJ2-7): NAGVMQNPRHLVRRRGQEARLRCSPMKGHSHVYWYRQLPEEGLKFMVYLQKENIIDESGMPKERFSAEFPKEGPSILRIQQVVRGDSAAYFCASSPDSNPSYEQYFGPGTRLTVT.

This sequence joins TRBV11-2 and TRBJ2-2; 7 bases match TRBD2. The V gene end was trimmed by 1 base and the J gene end by 6 bases; junction bases not matched to a gene: 2. CDR3 length: 14 residues. The germline CDR1 and CDR2 sequences are SGHAT and FQNNGV. The CDR3 DNA reads TGTGCCAGCAGCTTAGTGGGAGGGCCCGGGGAGCTGTTTTTT. Residues: CASSLVGGPGELFF.

This clone appeared a single time. The chain combines TRBV5-1 with TRBJ2-7, with 9 nucleotides matching TRBD2. This CDR3 region has 14 residues. J was trimmed by 3 bases and V by 2 bases; bases with no gene match: 3. Per germline, CDR1 SGHRS and CDR2 YFSETQ. The CDR3 region is CASSFDSGSYEQYF. CDR3 DNA sequence: TGCGCCAGCAGCTTTGATAGCGGGAGCTACGAGCAGTACTTC. Full variable domain (rest looked up from reference TRBV5-1 and TRBJ2-7): KAGVTQTPRYLIKTRGQQVTLSCSPISGHRSVSWYQQTPGQGLQFLFEYFSETQRNKGNFPGRFSGRQFSNSRSEMNVSTLELGDSALYLCASSFDSGSYEQYFGPGTRLTVT.

J is TRBJ1-5 and V is TRBV19, with a tentative D call TRBD1 (5 bases). Per germline, CDR1 LNHDA and CDR2 SQIVND (reference sequence). This CDR3 has 13 residues. The V and J ends lost 6 bases and 5 bases respectively, with 11 bases between them. CDR3 nucleotide sequence: TGTGCCAGTAGGTGGCAGGGAGATCAGCCCCAGCATTTT. Residues: CASRWQGDQPQHF.

The V gene is TRBV19, the J gene TRBJ2-5; D not certain. The germline CDR1 and CDR2 sequences are LNHDA and SQIVND (reference sequence). The germline V and J ends were trimmed by 3 bases and 5 bases, with 7 bases remaining between them. This CDR3 has 12 residues. Written as DNA, the CDR3 is TGTGCCAGTAGTATGGGAATCGAGACCCAGTACTTC. Protein sequence: CASSMGIETQYF.

The chain has TRBV28 and TRBJ1-6; possibly TRBD1 for D (6 bases). Looked up from germline, CDR1 is MDHEN and CDR2 is SYDVKM. The CDR3 loop spans 16 amino acids. Trimming took 3 bases from V and 2 from J, leaving 11 bases between them. The CDR3 DNA reads as TGTGCCAGCAGTTTGCCGGGGGCAGCCTATAATTCACCCCTCCACTTT. Protein product: CASSLPGAAYNSPLHF.

This clone was seen a handful of times. V gene TRBV7-9 combines with J gene TRBJ1-2; no firm D call. The CDR3 is made up of 13 amino acids. CDR1 and CDR2 from the germline V gene are SEHNR and FQNEAQ (reference sequence). The V and J ends lost 1 base and 5 bases respectively, with 8 bases between them. The CDR3, as DNA: TGTGCCAGCAGCTTAGAGACATTATATGGCTACACCTTC. It is translated as CASSLETLYGYTF.

The count of this clone is one. Here the CDR3 DNA reads TGTGCCAGCAGCTTACAGAGTCAAGAGACCCAGTACTTC. Encoded protein: CASSLQSQETQYF. J is TRBJ2-5 and V is TRBV7-9; no firm D call. V lost 2 bases to trimming and J lost 2 bases, with 6 bases between them. Germline CDR1 and CDR2: SEHNR and FQNEAQ (reference sequence). The CDR3 is 13 residues long.

J is TRBJ2-3 and V is TRBV7-3, with D tentatively TRBD1 or TRBD2 (5 bases each). CDR1 is SGHTA, CDR2 FQGTGA, per germline. The CDR3 loop spans 14 amino acids. V shed 3 bases and J shed 2 bases, with 9 bases lying between them. The CDR3 region has the DNA TGTGCCAGCAGCTTTTCCGGGACCACAGATACGCAGTATTTT. This codes for CASSFSGTTDTQYF.

As concerns this clone: With a much larger clone just one base away, this may be a read error. This chain uses TRBV30 with TRBJ1-5, with 8 nucleotides matching TRBD1. The CDR3 runs 12 residues. CDR1 is GTSNPN and CDR2 is SVGIG in the germline V gene (reference sequence). The CDR3 coding sequence is TGTGTCTGGAGTCCCGGGACAGGCCCAGAGCATTTT. This codes for CVWSPGTGPEHF.

J is TRBJ1-2 and V is TRBV5-4, with D possibly being TRBD1 (6 bases). CDR1 is SGHNT, CDR2 YYREEE, per germline (reference sequence). V shed 4 bases and J shed 8 bases, with 21 bases lying between them. The CDR3 totals 15 residues. The CDR3 nucleotides read TGTGCCAGCAGCCTACAGCAGGGGCCCGCATCAGGCTACACCTTC. This codes for CASSLQQGPASGYTF.

V and J are TRBV27 and TRBJ2-7; 9 bases map to TRBD1. This CDR3 is built from 16 residues. The J segment lost 6 bases and the V segment lost 3 bases, leaving 12 bases of the junction unmatched. Germline values: CDR1 MNHEY, CDR2 SMNVEV (reference sequence). The CDR3 DNA sequence: TGTGCCAGCAGTTTCCTTTTTGGGACAGGGAGGCTCGAGCAGTACTTC. Translating it yields CASSFLFGTGRLEQYF.

The chain recombines TRBV7-9 with TRBJ2-7; TRBD1 matches 9 bases. Germline values: CDR1 SEHNR, CDR2 FQNEAQ (reference sequence). Unmatched junction bases numbered 4, after V lost 2 bases and J lost 5 bases. The CDR3 is 14 amino acids. The CDR3 region is CASSLSGTGHEQYF. The CDR3 DNA reads as TGTGCCAGCAGCTTATCCGGGACAGGGCACGAGCAGTACTTC.

The rearrangement joins TRBV6-1 to TRBJ2-7; TRBD1 aligns across 7 bases. The germline V gene has CDR1 MNHNS and CDR2 SASEGT. J gave up 3 bases and V 6 bases, and 8 bases lay outside the gene matches. CDR3 length: 14 residues. CDR3 amino acids: CASRTPGQSYEQYF. CDR3 coding DNA: TGTGCCAGCAGGACTCCGGGACAGAGCTACGAGCAGTACTTC.

The chain recombines TRBV12-2 with TRBJ2-5; TRBD2, the table's D call, lacks a check against the DNA. TRBV12-2 is tagged as a pseudogene. CDR3 size: 20 residues. The CDR3 DNA reads TGTGCAAGTCGCTTTTCTGAGAGGGGACTAGCGGGAGTTGGGCAAGAGACCCAGTACTTC. This encodes CASRFSERGLAGVGQETQYF.

This clone was detected only a few times. The J gene is TRBJ2-1, the V gene TRBV19; the match to TRBD1 covers 8 bases. Trimming removed 9 bases from V and 4 bases from J; junction bases left unmatched: 8. The CDR3 sequence is 14 residues long. Germline CDR1 and CDR2: LNHDA and SQIVND (reference sequence). The CDR3 is CASGQGNEYNEQFF. In nucleotides, the CDR3 is TGTGCCAGCGGACAGGGCAACGAATACAATGAGCAGTTCTTC.

The rearrangement joins TRBV10-3 to TRBJ2-5; D remains unclear. The tail of the sequence fits TRBJ2-7 better, so the J call may be wrong. This CDR3 has 11 amino acids. Germline CDR1 and CDR2: ENHRY and SYGVKD. This CDR3 is CAISDRYEQYF. CDR3 DNA sequence: TGTGCCATCAGTGACAGGTACGAGCAGTACTTC.

The chain uses TRBV10-3 and TRBJ1-2; D is possibly TRBD1 (6 bases). The V end was cut by 0 bases, the J end by 1 base, with 15 bases between. Per germline, CDR1 ENHRY and CDR2 SYGVKD. The CDR3 totals 17 residues. Here the CDR3 DNA reads TGTGCCATCAGTGAGTCGTTGGGGCAGGGGTTTAACTATGGCTACACCTTC. Protein: CAISESLGQGFNYGYTF.

The chain carries TRBV11-2 and TRBJ2-5; 12 nucleotides align to TRBD2. Germline CDR1 reads SGHAT; CDR2 reads FQNNGV. The V segment lost 1 base and the J segment 7 bases; nucleotides outside the gene matches: 10. CDR3 length equals 17 residues. For the CDR3, the DNA is TGTGCCAGCAGCTTAGGTGGACTAGCGGGACCTACGGGGACCCAGTACTTC. It encodes CASSLGGLAGPTGTQYF.